What follows is one T cell receptor (beta chain) and its context. Its antigen is as yet unknown. The entry originates in a study of CD4 T cells in relation to SARS-CoV-2 and coronaviruses. Sequencing was performed with immunoSEQ multiplex PCR; in TCRdb, only in-frame clones are kept and a portion is missing. This table has tens of thousands of clones, 84% appearing once. V shed 5 bases, J shed 8 bases, and the junction held 6 bases outside the gene matches. CDR3 size: 15 residues. Germline V lookup: CDR1 MGHDK, CDR2 SYGVNS. J is TRBJ1-6 and V is TRBV25-1; 10 bases map to TRBD1. Input material: naive CD4+ T cells from PBMCs, cultured in vitro. Subset reported: naive CD4+ T cells isolated by negative enrichment. This sequence was found in an adult with COVID-19. For the CDR3, the DNA is TGTGCCAGCAGTAAGAGGACAGGGGGGGATTCACCCCTCCACTTT. This encodes CASSKRTGGDSPLHF.